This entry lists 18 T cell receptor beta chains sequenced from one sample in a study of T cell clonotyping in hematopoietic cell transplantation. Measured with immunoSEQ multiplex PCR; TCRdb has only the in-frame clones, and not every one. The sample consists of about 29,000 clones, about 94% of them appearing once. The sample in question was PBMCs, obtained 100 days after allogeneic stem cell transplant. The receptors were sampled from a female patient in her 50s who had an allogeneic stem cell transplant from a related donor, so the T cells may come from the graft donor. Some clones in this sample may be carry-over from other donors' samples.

CDR3 nucleotide sequence: TGTGCCAGCAGCCTCGACGGGACTAGAGGCCCCTCTAGCACAGATACGCAGTATTTT. Its translation is CASSLDGTRGPSSTDTQYF. The chain links TRBV7-2 to TRBJ2-3; 8 nucleotides agree with TRBD2. The V segment lost 5 bases and the J segment 0 bases; nucleotides outside the gene matches: 16. CDR1 SGHTA and CDR2 FQGNSA come from the germline V gene. This CDR3 spans 19 amino acids.

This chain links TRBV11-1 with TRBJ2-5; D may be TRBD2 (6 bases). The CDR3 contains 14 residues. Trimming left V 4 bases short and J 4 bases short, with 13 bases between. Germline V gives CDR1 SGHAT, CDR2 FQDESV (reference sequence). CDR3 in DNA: TGTGCCAGCAGCTCCGATCTAGCGTCAGAGACCCAGTACTTC. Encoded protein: CASSSDLASETQYF.

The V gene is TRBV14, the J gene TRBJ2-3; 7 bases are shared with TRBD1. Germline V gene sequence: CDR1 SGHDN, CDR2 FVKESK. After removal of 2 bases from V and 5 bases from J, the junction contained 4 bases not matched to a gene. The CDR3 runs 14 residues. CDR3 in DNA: TGTGCCAGCAGCCAACGGACAGGAGGAGATACGCAGTATTTT. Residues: CASSQRTGGDTQYF. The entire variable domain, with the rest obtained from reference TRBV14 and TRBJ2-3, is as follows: EAGVTQFPSHSVIEKGQTVTLRCDPISGHDNLYWYRRVMGKEIKFLLHFVKESKQDESGMPNNRFLAERTGGTYSTLKVQPAELEDSGVYFCASSQRTGGDTQYFGPGTRLTVL.

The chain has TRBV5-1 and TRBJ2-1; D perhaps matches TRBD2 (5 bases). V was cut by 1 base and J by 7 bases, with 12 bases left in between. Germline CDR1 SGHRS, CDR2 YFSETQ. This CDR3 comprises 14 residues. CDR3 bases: TGCGCCAGCAGCTTGTCGGCTAGCCCAAATGAGCAGTTCTTC. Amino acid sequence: CASSLSASPNEQFF.

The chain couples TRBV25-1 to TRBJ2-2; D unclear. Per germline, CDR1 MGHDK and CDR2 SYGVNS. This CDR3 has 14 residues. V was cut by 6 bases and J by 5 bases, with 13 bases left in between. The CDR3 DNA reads TGTGCCAGCAGACCAGCCCTCGCGACCGGGGAGCTGTTTTTT. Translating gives CASRPALATGELFF.

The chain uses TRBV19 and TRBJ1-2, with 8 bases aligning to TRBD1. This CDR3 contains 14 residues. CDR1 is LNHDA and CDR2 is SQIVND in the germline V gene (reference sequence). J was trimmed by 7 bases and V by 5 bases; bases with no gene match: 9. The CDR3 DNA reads TGTGCCAGTAGTCAAACAGGGGGATCGGGTGGCTACACCTTC. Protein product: CASSQTGGSGGYTF.

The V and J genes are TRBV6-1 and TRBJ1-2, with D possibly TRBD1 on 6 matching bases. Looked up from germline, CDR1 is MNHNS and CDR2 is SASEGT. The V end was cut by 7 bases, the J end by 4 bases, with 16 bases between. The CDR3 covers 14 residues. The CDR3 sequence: CASTPRGGIYGYTF. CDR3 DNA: TGTGCCAGCACCCCTAGAGGGGGTATCTATGGCTACACCTTC.

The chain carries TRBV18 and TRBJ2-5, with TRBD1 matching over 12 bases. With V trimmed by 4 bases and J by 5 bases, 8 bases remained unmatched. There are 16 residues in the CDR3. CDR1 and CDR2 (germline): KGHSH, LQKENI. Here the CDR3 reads CASSRGGTGGRETQYF. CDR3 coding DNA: TGTGCCAGCTCACGCGGTGGGACAGGGGGCCGTGAGACCCAGTACTTC. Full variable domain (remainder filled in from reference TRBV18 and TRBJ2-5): NAGVMQNPRHLVRRRGQEARLRCSPMKGHSHVYWYRQLPEEGLKFMVYLQKENIIDESGMPKERFSAEFPKEGPSILRIQQVVRGDSAAYFCASSRGGTGGRETQYFGPGTRLLVL.

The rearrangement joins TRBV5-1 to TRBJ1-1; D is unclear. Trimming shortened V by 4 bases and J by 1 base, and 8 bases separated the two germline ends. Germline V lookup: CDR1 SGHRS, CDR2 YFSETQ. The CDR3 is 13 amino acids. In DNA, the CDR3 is TGCGCCAGCAGCGTAACTCAGAACACTGAAGCTTTCTTT. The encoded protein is CASSVTQNTEAFF.

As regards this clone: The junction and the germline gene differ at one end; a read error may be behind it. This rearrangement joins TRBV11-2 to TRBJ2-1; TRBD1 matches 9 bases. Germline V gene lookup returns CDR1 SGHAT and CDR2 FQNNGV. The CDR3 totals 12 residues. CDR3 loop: CASSLDGTGYIF. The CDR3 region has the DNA TGTGCCAGCAGCTTAGATGGGACAGGGTATATCTTC.

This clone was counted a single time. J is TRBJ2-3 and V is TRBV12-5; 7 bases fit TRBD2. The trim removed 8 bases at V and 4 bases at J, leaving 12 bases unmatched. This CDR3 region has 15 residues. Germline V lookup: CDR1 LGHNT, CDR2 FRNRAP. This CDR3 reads CASPLGRGRSDTQYF. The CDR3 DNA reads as TGTGCTAGTCCCTTGGGGAGGGGCAGGTCAGATACGCAGTATTTT.

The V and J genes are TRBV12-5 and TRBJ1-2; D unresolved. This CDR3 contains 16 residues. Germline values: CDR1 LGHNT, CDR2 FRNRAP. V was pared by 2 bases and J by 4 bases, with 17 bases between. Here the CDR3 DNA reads TGTGCTAGTGGTTTGCCCCCGGTTCGCGGTACCTATGGCTACACCTTC. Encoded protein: CASGLPPVRGTYGYTF.

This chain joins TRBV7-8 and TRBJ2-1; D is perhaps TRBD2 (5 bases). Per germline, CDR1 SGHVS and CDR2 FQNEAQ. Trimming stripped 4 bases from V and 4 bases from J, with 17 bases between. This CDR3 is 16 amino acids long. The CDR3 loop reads CASSSLPRTLYNEQFF. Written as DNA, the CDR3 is TGTGCCAGCAGCTCTCTCCCGCGGACTCTATACAATGAGCAGTTCTTC.

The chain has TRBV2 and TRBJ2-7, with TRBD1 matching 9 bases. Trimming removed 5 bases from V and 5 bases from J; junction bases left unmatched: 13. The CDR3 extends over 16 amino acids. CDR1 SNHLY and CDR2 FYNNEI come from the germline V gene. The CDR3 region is CASSIWGRTGGNEQYF. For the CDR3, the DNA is TGTGCCAGCAGTATTTGGGGCCGAACAGGGGGCAACGAGCAGTACTTC. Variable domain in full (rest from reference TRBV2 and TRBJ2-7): EPEVTQTPSHQVTQMGQEVILRCVPISNHLYFYWYRQILGQKVEFLVSFYNNEISEKSEIFDDQFSVERPDGSNFTLKIRSTKLEDSAMYFCASSIWGRTGGNEQYFGPGTRLTVT.

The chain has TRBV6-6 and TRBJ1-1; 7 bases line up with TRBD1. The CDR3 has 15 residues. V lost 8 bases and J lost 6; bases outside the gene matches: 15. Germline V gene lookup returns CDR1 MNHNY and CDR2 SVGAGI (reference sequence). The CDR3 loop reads CASETPATGPAEAFF. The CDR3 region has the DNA TGTGCCAGCGAAACCCCCGCGACAGGGCCGGCTGAAGCTTTCTTT.

Here the CDR3 DNA reads TGTGCCAGCAGCCAAGATCAACCTAGCGGGACCCGCTACGAGCAGTACTTC. Encoded protein: CASSQDQPSGTRYEQYF. The chain links TRBV14 to TRBJ2-7; 9 bases are a match to TRBD2. J was trimmed by 3 bases and V by 0 bases; bases with no gene match: 9. This CDR3 has 17 amino acids. From germline, CDR1 is SGHDN and CDR2 FVKESK.

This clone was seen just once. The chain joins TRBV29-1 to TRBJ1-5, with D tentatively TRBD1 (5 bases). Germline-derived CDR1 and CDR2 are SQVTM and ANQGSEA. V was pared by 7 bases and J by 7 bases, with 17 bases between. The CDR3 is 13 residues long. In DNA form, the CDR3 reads TGCAGCGCCGCGGCGGGGCTGCGGCAGCCCCAGCATTTT. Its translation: CSAAAGLRQPQHF.

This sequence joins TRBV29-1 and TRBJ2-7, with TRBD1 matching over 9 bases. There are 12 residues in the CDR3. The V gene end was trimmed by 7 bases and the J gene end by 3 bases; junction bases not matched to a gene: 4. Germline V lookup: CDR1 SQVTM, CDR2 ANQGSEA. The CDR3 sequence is CSAGDRDYEQYF. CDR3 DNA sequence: TGCAGCGCCGGGGACAGGGACTACGAGCAGTACTTC.